The clone carrying this T cell receptor beta chain has only a few counts. Its target is not known. This sample is drawn from a study of cytomegalovirus exposure and HLA in healthy donors. Study-level findings and limits: Researchers counted about 150 TCR beta chains as cytomegalovirus-associated. As confirmed in vitro, a few CMV-associated chains were specific for CMV antigens. A later analysis found most CMV-associated TCR beta chains apparently HLA-restricted.

It was with 60 Vbeta and 13 Jbeta primers that the PCR ran. TCRdb's table, derived via immunoSEQ multiplex PCR, lists solely in-frame clones and lacks some. Of some 270,000 clones in the sample, 80% were seen once. Donors showed nominal health when sampled, although they likely had unrecorded immune exposures. This CDR3 is built from 12 residues. Germline-derived CDR1 and CDR2 are SEHNR and FQNEAQ (reference sequence). The germline V and J ends were trimmed by 4 bases and 0 bases, with 3 bases remaining between them. Sequencing input: PBMCs. This receptor was identified in a girl aged 2 to 9 in good health and CMV-seronegative. The chain carries TRBV7-9 and TRBJ1-1; D is unresolved. DNA for the CDR3: TGTGCCAGCAGCTCCGTGAACACTGAAGCTTTCTTT. Translating gives CASSSVNTEAFF.